The source of this TCR beta chain is a study of T-cell memory formation after mild COVID-19. About this clonotype itself: Its matching antigen is unknown. Given a much more abundant clone one base away, this may be a read error.

Study observations and caveats: Memory from before infection featured some responding clones, which suggests cross-reactive memory joined. Contracting CD8+ clones were enriched in EMRA, CD4+ mainly in CM and EM. CD4/CD8 balance characterized clones contracting day 15 to 85, and CD4+ skew characterized later expanders.

The CDR3 spans 14 residues. Germline CDR1 and CDR2: SNHLY and FYNNEI. MiXCR, run by TCRdb on the 5' RACE reads, gives a single entry per CDR3 protein. The sample lists under 250,000 distinct CDR3 sequences; roughly 9.4% were seen once. J is TRBJ2-1 and V is TRBV2; TRBD2 agrees at 12 bases. Source material: PBMCs or a T cell subset sorted from them (not recorded which). The clonotype originates from a man aged 18 to 29 who had mild COVID-19 (a few samples of this study predate the infection). Cell type and time point are not known. The DNA of the CDR3 is TGTGCCAGCAGCCTAGCGGGGGGGCCCGATGAGCAGTTATTC. Amino acids: CASSLAGGPDEQLF. Combining the CDR3 with reference TRBV2 and TRBJ2-1 gives the whole variable domain EPEVTQTPSHQVTQMGQEVILRCVPISNHLYFYWYRQILGQKVEFLVSFYNNEISEKSEIFDDQFSVERPDGSNFTLKIRSTKLEDSAMYFCASSLAGGPDEQLFGPGTRLTVL.